A selection of T cell receptor beta chains follows, all from one sample in a study of T-cell reconstitution after alpha-beta-depleted transplantation in children. One entry per CDR3 protein results from TCRdb running MiXCR on the PCR reads. The repertoire consists of 500,000 or so distinct CDR3 sequences, with 32% occurring once and the leading ten covering 2.4%. The specimen was PBMCs from the stem cell graft donor, collected from the stem cell graft. These receptors were obtained from a human donor who donated a stem cell graft to a child with aplastic anemia. CDR3s include the opening cysteine and the closing phenylalanine or tryptophan. D genes are given only for firm matches. Clone size is shown for a subset of rows, as once, few, many or a class of expanded clone.

clone size: few; V gene: TRBV14; J gene: TRBJ2-1; D gene: TRBD2; CDR3 protein: CASSPVWGGEQFF; CDR3 DNA: TGTGCCAGCAGCCCTGTTTGGGGGGGTGAGCAGTTCTTC
clone size: few; V gene: TRBV20-1; J gene: TRBJ2-7; D gene: .; CDR3 protein: CSASTSFDEQYF; CDR3 DNA: TGCAGTGCTAGTACTAGCTTCGACGAGCAGTACTTC
clone size: .; V gene: TRBV12-3/TRBV12-4; J gene: TRBJ1-3; D gene: .; CDR3 protein: CASSSDSGSGNTIYF; CDR3 DNA: TGTGCCAGCAGTTCCGACAGCGGCTCTGGAAACACCATATATTTT
clone size: .; V gene: TRBV10-3; J gene: TRBJ2-2; D gene: .; CDR3 protein: CATSQGGMGNTGELFF; CDR3 DNA: TGTGCCACCTCCCAAGGGGGGATGGGGAACACCGGGGAGCTGTTTTTT
clone size: .; V gene: TRBV7-9; J gene: TRBJ1-5; D gene: TRBD1; CDR3 protein: CASSPGTGAYSNQPQHF; CDR3 DNA: TGTGCCAGCAGCCCCGGGACAGGCGCCTATAGCAATCAGCCCCAGCATTTT
clone size: .; V gene: TRBV28; J gene: TRBJ1-3; D gene: .; CDR3 protein: CASSPTATSSGNTIYF; CDR3 DNA: TGTGCCAGCAGTCCTACAGCTACCTCCTCTGGAAACACCATATATTTT
clone size: .; V gene: TRBV27; J gene: TRBJ2-1; D gene: TRBD2; CDR3 protein: CASSSPGLAGHEQFF; CDR3 DNA: TGTGCCAGCAGTTCACCGGGACTAGCGGGGCATGAGCAGTTCTTC
clone size: .; V gene: TRBV7-9; J gene: TRBJ2-5; D gene: .; CDR3 protein: CASSSRRTKETQYF; CDR3 DNA: TGTGCCAGCAGCTCCAGAAGAACCAAAGAGACCCAGTACTTC
clone size: .; V gene: TRBV13; J gene: TRBJ2-3; D gene: TRBD2; CDR3 protein: CASSYGLAGVRGTDTQYF; CDR3 DNA: TGTGCCAGCAGCTACGGACTAGCGGGAGTGAGGGGCACAGATACGCAGTATTTT
clone size: many; V gene: TRBV12-3/TRBV12-4; J gene: TRBJ2-1; D gene: .; CDR3 protein: CASSLKYGARNEQFF; CDR3 DNA: TGTGCCAGCAGTTTAAAGTACGGGGCCCGGAATGAGCAGTTCTTC
clone size: many; V gene: TRBV29-1; J gene: TRBJ2-7; D gene: .; CDR3 protein: CSVRAGKLFYEQYF; CDR3 DNA: TGCAGCGTTAGGGCAGGGAAGCTTTTTTACGAGCAGTACTTC
clone size: .; V gene: TRBV29-1; J gene: TRBJ2-1; D gene: .; CDR3 protein: CSASLLAPAGNEQFF; CDR3 DNA: TGCAGCGCAAGTCTACTAGCCCCGGCGGGCAATGAGCAGTTCTTC
clone size: .; V gene: TRBV25-1; J gene: TRBJ1-3; D gene: .; CDR3 protein: CASSESGGTIYF; CDR3 DNA: TGTGCCAGCAGTGAATCCGGAGGCACCATATATTTT
clone size: .; V gene: TRBV28; J gene: TRBJ1-6; D gene: .; CDR3 protein: CASTALNSPLHF; CDR3 DNA: TGTGCCAGCACCGCCCTTAATTCACCCCTCCACTTT
clone size: few; V gene: TRBV7-8; J gene: TRBJ1-4; D gene: .; CDR3 protein: CASTISLAAVATNEKLFF; CDR3 DNA: TGTGCCAGCACCATTAGCCTGGCAGCCGTAGCAACTAATGAAAAACTGTTTTTT
clone size: few; V gene: TRBV20-1; J gene: TRBJ1-3; D gene: .; CDR3 protein: CSARARSGNTIYF; CDR3 DNA: TGCAGTGCTAGAGCCAGAAGTGGAAACACCATATATTTT
clone size: .; V gene: TRBV18; J gene: TRBJ1-2; D gene: .; CDR3 protein: CASSPLGEPGYTF; CDR3 DNA: TGTGCCAGCTCACCATTGGGGGAGCCTGGCTACACCTTC
clone size: .; V gene: TRBV19; J gene: TRBJ1-1; D gene: .; CDR3 protein: CARSINAGEGTEAFF; CDR3 DNA: TGTGCCAGAAGTATCAACGCCGGGGAGGGCACTGAAGCTTTCTTT
clone size: .; V gene: TRBV19; J gene: TRBJ1-2; D gene: .; CDR3 protein: CASSMQGWAYGYTF; CDR3 DNA: TGTGCCAGTAGTATGCAGGGATGGGCCTACGGCTACACCTTC
clone size: .; V gene: TRBV10-3; J gene: TRBJ1-5; D gene: TRBD1; CDR3 protein: CATEGQGRNQPQHF; CDR3 DNA: TGTGCCACCGAAGGACAGGGAAGGAATCAGCCCCAGCATTTT
clone size: once; V gene: TRBV7-9; J gene: TRBJ2-7; D gene: .; CDR3 protein: CASSPLQVASYEQYF; CDR3 DNA: TGTGCCAGCAGCCCCCTCCAGGTGGCCTCCTACGAGCAGTACTTC
clone size: .; V gene: TRBV6-1; J gene: TRBJ2-2; D gene: .; CDR3 protein: CASRRSGTSNTGELFF; CDR3 DNA: TGTGCCAGCAGGCGCTCCGGGACTTCGAACACCGGGGAGCTGTTTTTT
clone size: .; V gene: TRBV20-1; J gene: TRBJ1-2; D gene: TRBD1; CDR3 protein: CSARAQRDREENYGYTF; CDR3 DNA: TGCAGTGCTAGGGCGCAGCGGGACAGGGAGGAGAACTATGGCTACACCTTC
clone size: few; V gene: TRBV4-3; J gene: TRBJ2-2; D gene: .; CDR3 protein: CASSQSEGVYTGELFF; CDR3 DNA: TGCGCCAGCAGCCAATCTGAGGGAGTCTACACCGGGGAGCTGTTTTTT
clone size: .; V gene: TRBV7-2; J gene: TRBJ2-5; D gene: .; CDR3 protein: CASSLALWETQYF; CDR3 DNA: TGTGCCAGCAGCTTAGCGCTTTGGGAGACCCAGTACTTC
clone size: .; V gene: TRBV29-1; J gene: TRBJ2-5; D gene: .; CDR3 protein: CSAGETQYF; CDR3 DNA: TGCAGCGCCGGAGAGACCCAGTACTTC
clone size: once; V gene: TRBV25-1; J gene: TRBJ1-2; D gene: TRBD1; CDR3 protein: CASSDWDSGHYGYTF; CDR3 DNA: TGTGCCAGCAGTGACTGGGACAGCGGGCACTATGGCTACACCTTC
clone size: .; V gene: TRBV25-1; J gene: TRBJ1-4; D gene: .; CDR3 protein: CASSDAGAANEKLFF; CDR3 DNA: TGTGCCAGCAGTGATGCAGGGGCGGCTAATGAAAAACTGTTTTTT
clone size: .; V gene: TRBV11-2; J gene: TRBJ1-1; D gene: TRBD1; CDR3 protein: CASSHQTGGVETEAFF; CDR3 DNA: TGTGCCAGCTCCCACCAAACAGGGGGAGTAGAAACTGAAGCTTTCTTT
clone size: few; V gene: TRBV5-1; J gene: TRBJ2-3; D gene: TRBD2; CDR3 protein: CASSPQLAGATDTQYF; CDR3 DNA: TGCGCCAGCAGCCCCCAGCTAGCGGGGGCCACAGATACGCAGTATTTT
clone size: .; V gene: TRBV6-5; J gene: TRBJ1-4; D gene: TRBD1; CDR3 protein: CASSSPGTVNEKLFF; CDR3 DNA: TGTGCCAGCAGTTCCCCAGGGACAGTTAATGAAAAACTGTTTTTT
clone size: .; V gene: TRBV7-2; J gene: TRBJ1-4; D gene: .; CDR3 protein: CASSLRWEEKLFF; CDR3 DNA: TGTGCCAGCAGCTTAAGGTGGGAGGAAAAACTGTTTTTT
clone size: .; V gene: TRBV29-1; J gene: TRBJ2-5; D gene: TRBD1; CDR3 protein: CSTRGDRIGETQYF; CDR3 DNA: TGCAGCACCCGAGGGGACAGAATAGGAGAGACCCAGTACTTC
clone size: few; V gene: TRBV29-1; J gene: TRBJ2-7; D gene: TRBD2; CDR3 protein: CSVEGWASGRNEQYF; CDR3 DNA: TGCAGCGTTGAGGGATGGGCTAGCGGGAGGAACGAGCAGTACTTC
clone size: .; V gene: TRBV12-3/TRBV12-4; J gene: TRBJ2-3; D gene: .; CDR3 protein: CASSPLRPTDTQYF; CDR3 DNA: TGTGCCAGCAGTCCCCTCCGACCGACAGATACGCAGTATTTT
clone size: .; V gene: TRBV7-9; J gene: TRBJ1-1; D gene: .; CDR3 protein: CASSKEVLGTEAFF; CDR3 DNA: TGTGCCAGCAGCAAAGAGGTGTTGGGTACTGAAGCTTTCTTT
clone size: many; V gene: TRBV28; J gene: TRBJ1-4; D gene: .; CDR3 protein: CASSSLEFVGNEKLFF; CDR3 DNA: TGTGCCAGCAGTTCCCTGGAGTTCGTGGGAAATGAAAAACTGTTTTTT
clone size: once; V gene: TRBV25-1; J gene: TRBJ2-5; D gene: .; CDR3 protein: CASSESGASFVETQYF; CDR3 DNA: TGTGCCAGCAGTGAATCGGGCGCCAGTTTCGTGGAGACCCAGTACTTC
clone size: .; V gene: TRBV5-1; J gene: TRBJ1-1; D gene: TRBD1; CDR3 protein: CASRPTGGNTEAFF; CDR3 DNA: TGCGCCAGCAGGCCTACAGGGGGGAACACTGAAGCTTTCTTT
clone size: .; V gene: TRBV20-1; J gene: TRBJ2-7; D gene: TRBD1; CDR3 protein: CSALRQGPSYEQYF; CDR3 DNA: TGCAGTGCTCTAAGACAGGGCCCTTCCTACGAGCAGTACTTC
clone size: .; V gene: TRBV11-1; J gene: TRBJ2-7; D gene: .; CDR3 protein: CASKMGYGEEQYF; CDR3 DNA: TGTGCCAGCAAAATGGGGTACGGGGAAGAGCAGTACTTC
clone size: .; V gene: TRBV5-1; J gene: TRBJ1-1; D gene: TRBD1; CDR3 protein: CASSGGQGAGEAFF; CDR3 DNA: TGCGCCAGCAGCGGGGGACAGGGGGCGGGTGAAGCTTTCTTT
clone size: few; V gene: TRBV10-1; J gene: TRBJ1-6; D gene: .; CDR3 protein: CASSERIWVSPLHF; CDR3 DNA: TGCGCCAGCAGTGAAAGGATTTGGGTTTCACCCCTCCACTTT
clone size: few; V gene: TRBV7-9; J gene: TRBJ1-5; D gene: .; CDR3 protein: CASGRVNQPQHF; CDR3 DNA: TGTGCCAGTGGCAGGGTGAACCAGCCCCAGCATTTT
clone size: few; V gene: TRBV5-1; J gene: TRBJ2-7; D gene: TRBD2; CDR3 protein: CASSLGGTSGSSYEQYF; CDR3 DNA: TGCGCCAGCAGCTTGGGGGGGACTAGCGGGAGCTCCTACGAGCAGTACTTC
clone size: .; V gene: TRBV19; J gene: TRBJ2-1; D gene: .; CDR3 protein: CASSIGLPPNEQFF; CDR3 DNA: TGTGCCAGTAGTATTGGGCTACCCCCCAATGAGCAGTTCTTC
clone size: many; V gene: TRBV6-2/TRBV6-3; J gene: TRBJ1-1; D gene: TRBD1; CDR3 protein: CASSSGQGGAFF; CDR3 DNA: TGTGCCAGCAGTTCCGGACAGGGGGGGGCTTTCTTT
clone size: .; V gene: TRBV19; J gene: TRBJ2-3; D gene: .; CDR3 protein: CASSPKFAGGLRPHTQYF; CDR3 DNA: TGTGCCAGTAGTCCAAAGTTCGCCGGAGGTCTTCGGCCCCATACGCAGTATTTT
clone size: few; V gene: TRBV20-1; J gene: TRBJ1-3; D gene: .; CDR3 protein: CSAQRRQGGNTIYF; CDR3 DNA: TGCAGTGCCCAACGGCGGCAGGGTGGAAACACCATATATTTT
clone size: few; V gene: TRBV6-1; J gene: TRBJ2-7; D gene: .; CDR3 protein: CASNRRGGKGVRYEQYF; CDR3 DNA: TGTGCCAGCAACCGAAGAGGGGGGAAGGGCGTTCGCTACGAGCAGTACTTC
clone size: .; V gene: TRBV6-5; J gene: TRBJ2-3; D gene: .; CDR3 protein: CASSYSGFSSTDTQYF; CDR3 DNA: TGTGCCAGCAGTTACTCGGGATTTTCGAGCACAGATACGCAGTATTTT
clone size: few; V gene: TRBV20-1; J gene: TRBJ2-2; D gene: .; CDR3 protein: CSAGNTRDMNTGELFF; CDR3 DNA: TGCAGTGCTGGGAACACCCGGGACATGAACACCGGGGAGCTGTTTTTT
clone size: .; V gene: TRBV3-1; J gene: TRBJ2-7; D gene: .; CDR3 protein: CASSQGPNANEQYF; CDR3 DNA: TGTGCCAGCAGCCAAGGGCCAAATGCTAACGAGCAGTACTTC
clone size: .; V gene: TRBV20-1; J gene: TRBJ1-2; D gene: .; CDR3 protein: CSARGIEEGQLLYGYTF; CDR3 DNA: TGCAGTGCTAGGGGGATTGAGGAGGGCCAACTTCTCTATGGCTACACCTTC
clone size: .; V gene: TRBV5-5; J gene: TRBJ1-5; D gene: TRBD1; CDR3 protein: CASSLTVAGTGDQPQHF; CDR3 DNA: TGTGCCAGCAGCTTGACCGTAGCCGGGACAGGGGATCAGCCCCAGCATTTT
clone size: .; V gene: TRBV20-1; J gene: TRBJ2-7; D gene: TRBD2; CDR3 protein: CSRGSSTSEQYF; CDR3 DNA: TGCAGTCGCGGGAGCTCCACGTCCGAGCAGTACTTC
clone size: .; V gene: TRBV29-1; J gene: TRBJ2-5; D gene: .; CDR3 protein: CSVEDSPGTQYF; CDR3 DNA: TGCAGCGTTGAGGACAGCCCGGGAACCCAGTACTTC
clone size: once; V gene: TRBV20-1; J gene: TRBJ1-1; D gene: .; CDR3 protein: CSARGRDLNTEAFF; CDR3 DNA: TGCAGTGCTAGGGGCAGGGACTTGAACACTGAAGCTTTCTTT
clone size: .; V gene: TRBV29-1; J gene: TRBJ2-3; D gene: .; CDR3 protein: CSVGSGLDLYTDTQYF; CDR3 DNA: TGCAGCGTTGGTTCGGGACTGGACCTATACACAGATACGCAGTATTTT